This T cell receptor beta chain is from a study of T cell repertoires in cytomegalovirus infection. TCRdb used MiXCR to reprocess the reads, holding one entry per CDR3 protein. The sample includes around 750,000 distinct CDR3 sequences, less than 35% of them seen just once. On this clonotype itself: Antigen: not known.

This TCR was sampled from a human donor in good health (CMV status not recorded). Some clones in this sample may be carry-over from other donors' samples. The source material was cultured CD8+ T cells from PBMCs, sampled from culture after CMV antigen stimulation.

DNA for the CDR3: TGTGCCAGCAGCTTTTATAGAGGACAGGGATCATCTGGGGCCAACGTCCTGACTTTC. The encoded protein is CASSFYRGQGSSGANVLTF. This rearrangement joins TRBV28 to TRBJ2-6; 8 bases line up with TRBD1. CDR1 and CDR2 (germline): MDHEN, SYDVKM. The J segment lost 1 base and the V segment lost 6 bases, leaving 14 bases of the junction unmatched. The CDR3 spans 19 residues.